A single sample gave rise to the 28 T cell receptor beta chains below, sequenced in a study of cytomegalovirus exposure and HLA in healthy donors. Primers included in the PCR were 60 Vbeta and 13 Jbeta primers. Using immunoSEQ multiplex PCR, the repertoire was profiled, and TCRdb retains in-frame clones only, with some absent. The sample consists of 100,000 to 140,000 clones, 82% of them appearing once. The sequenced material came from PBMCs. All receptors derive from a man aged 25-45 years in good health and CMV-seropositive.

The chain combines TRBV7-8 with TRBJ1-2; weak D call: TRBD1 (6 bases). Trimming stripped 3 bases from V and 6 bases from J, with 11 bases between. The length of the CDR3 is 13 residues. Germline CDR1 and CDR2: SGHVS and FQNEAQ. The CDR3 nucleotides are TGTGCCAGCAGCTTCAACCGGGACAATGGCTACACCTTC. It encodes CASSFNRDNGYTF.

The rearrangement joins TRBV5-4 to TRBJ2-5; TRBD2 matches 10 bases. The end of the DNA fits TRBJ2-7 better, so the J call may be wrong. CDR1 SGHNT and CDR2 YYREEE come from the germline V gene (reference sequence). This CDR3 is 14 amino acids long. CDR3 loop: CAGSLAGGPYEQYF. The DNA of the CDR3 is TGTGCCGGATCATTAGCGGGGGGACCCTACGAGCAGTACTTC.

V usage is TRBV5-3 and J usage is TRBJ1-2; 10 bases are shared with TRBD1. TRBV5-3 is filed as an ORF, its function uncertain. This CDR3 has 14 residues. V lost 5 bases and J lost 6; bases outside the gene matches: 7. The CDR3 protein is CARSSDRGLDGYTF. In nucleotides, the CDR3 is TGTGCCAGAAGTTCCGACAGGGGGCTAGATGGCTACACCTTC.

The chain joins TRBV9 to TRBJ1-1; 7 bases match TRBD1. The ends lost 4 bases at V and 5 bases at J; junction bases unmatched: 11. CDR1 and CDR2 from the germline V gene are SGDLS and YYNGEE. The CDR3 runs 15 residues. CDR3 coding DNA: TGTGCCAGCAGCCCCCATCAGGGGGTAGGGACTGAAGCTTTCTTT. Its protein is CASSPHQGVGTEAFF.

The chain couples TRBV27 to TRBJ2-3, with 11 bases that match TRBD1. CDR1 and CDR2 (germline): MNHEY, SMNVEV (reference sequence). J lost 5 bases, V lost 3 bases, and 4 bases had no gene match. CDR3 length: 15 residues. As DNA, the CDR3 is TGTGCCAGCAGTTTGTGGGGACAGGGGGTAGATACGCAGTATTTT. Its translation: CASSLWGQGVDTQYF.

The chain links TRBV6-1 to TRBJ2-1; TRBD2 aligns across 8 bases. V trimming: 3 bases; J trimming: 4 bases; junction bases outside the gene matches: 5. Germline V gene data show CDR1 as MNHNS and CDR2 as SASEGT. CDR3 length equals 15 residues. CDR3 in DNA: TGTGCCAGCAGTGAGTCAGCGGGGGAGTACAATGAGCAGTTCTTC. Translated: CASSESAGEYNEQFF.

J is TRBJ1-4 and V is TRBV5-6; 9 nucleotides match TRBD1. J gave up 3 bases and V 3 bases, and 3 bases lay outside the gene matches. Germline CDR1 is SGHDT and CDR2 is YYEEEE. The CDR3 runs to 15 residues. CDR3 sequence reads: CASSWGQGPNEKLFF. CDR3 sequence (DNA): TGTGCCAGCAGCTGGGGACAGGGTCCTAATGAAAAACTGTTTTTT.

The chain combines TRBV5-6 with TRBJ1-2; tentative D call: TRBD1 (5 bases). The V and J ends lost 0 bases and 5 bases respectively, with 14 bases between them. In germline, CDR1 is SGHDT, CDR2 YYEEEE. This CDR3 region has 15 residues. CDR3 nucleotides: TGTGCCAGCAGCTTGGCGGGGCCGGGGGGATATGGCTACACCTTC. This gives the protein CASSLAGPGGYGYTF.

This clone came up a few times. The CDR3, as DNA: TGTGCCAGCGTCAGGGTAACCCACGAGCAGTACTTC. This codes for CASVRVTHEQYF. The chain combines TRBV6-1 with TRBJ2-7, with D maybe TRBD1 (5 bases). The CDR3 totals 12 residues. Per germline, CDR1 MNHNS and CDR2 SASEGT. The germline V and J ends were trimmed by 8 bases and 5 bases, with 13 bases remaining between them.

The V and J genes are TRBV19 and TRBJ1-6, with 9 nucleotides matching TRBD1. CDR1 and CDR2 from the germline V gene are LNHDA and SQIVND (reference sequence). With V trimmed by 5 bases and J by 7 bases, 9 bases remained unmatched. The CDR3 has 16 residues. The CDR3 DNA reads as TGTGCCAGTAGTGAACCTAGGACAGGGGAAAATTCACCCCTCCACTTT. This gives the protein CASSEPRTGENSPLHF.

The chain links TRBV6-6 to TRBJ2-3; D is perhaps TRBD2 (6 bases). Germline CDR1 reads MNHNY; CDR2 reads SVGAGI (reference sequence). This CDR3 has 14 residues. V lost 5 bases and J 3 bases, leaving 12 bases between the germline ends. The CDR3 here is CASSPGRRTDTQYF. CDR3 sequence (DNA): TGTGCCAGCAGTCCAGGGAGGCGGACAGATACGCAGTATTTT.

This chain links TRBV19 with TRBJ2-5, with TRBD2 matching over 7 bases. Germline CDR1 is LNHDA and CDR2 is SQIVND (reference sequence). The CDR3 is 13 amino acids. The J segment lost 2 bases and the V segment lost 4 bases, leaving 1 base of the junction unmatched. The DNA of the CDR3 is TGTGCCAGTAGTACACTAGCGCAAGAGACCCAGTACTTC. It codes for CASSTLAQETQYF.

The gene calls are TRBV6-1 and TRBJ1-2; 7 nucleotides line up with TRBD1. The CDR3 totals 14 residues. The J segment lost 8 bases and the V segment lost 5 bases, leaving 11 bases of the junction unmatched. The V gene's germline CDR1 is MNHNS and CDR2 SASEGT. The CDR3 DNA sequence: TGTGCCAGCAGTAGGGGGCAGGGAGTAAGAGGCTACACCTTC. Protein: CASSRGQGVRGYTF.

V gene TRBV27 combines with J gene TRBJ2-5; TRBD2 aligns across 8 bases. The germline V gene encodes CDR1 MNHEY and CDR2 SMNVEV (reference sequence). The CDR3 sequence is 19 residues long. With 5 bases clipped from V and 9 bases from J, the junction kept 26 bases outside the gene matches. The CDR3 sequence is CASSPSGVVRGADAGAQYF. DNA of the CDR3: TGTGCCAGCAGTCCATCCGGGGTGGTGCGGGGGGCCGATGCTGGGGCCCAGTACTTC.

As regards this clone: A read error may produce the germline difference seen at one junction end. The sample holds other DNA sequences that translate to the same CDR3. V gene TRBV28 combines with J gene TRBJ2-5; 9 nucleotides line up with TRBD1. CDR1 MDHEN and CDR2 SYDVKM come from the germline V gene. The CDR3 consists of 17 residues. The CDR3 loop is CASSSFTTGGFLETQYF. The CDR3, as DNA: TGTGCCAGCAGTTCCTTTACAACAGGGGGCTTTTTAGAGACTCAGTACTTC.

The V and J genes are TRBV7-7 and TRBJ2-3; TRBD2 agrees at 7 bases. This CDR3 contains 16 residues. Germline V CDR1 and CDR2: SSHAT, FNYEAQ (reference sequence). Trimming removed 5 bases from V and 2 bases from J; junction bases left unmatched: 10. CDR3 DNA sequence: TGTGCCAGCAGCGAGTTGGCGGGGGTTCTCACAGATACGCAGTATTTT. This codes for CASSELAGVLTDTQYF.

The chain carries TRBV5-1 and TRBJ2-5; TRBD1 matches 10 bases. The CDR3 totals 16 residues. Germline V gene sequence: CDR1 SGHRS, CDR2 YFSETQ. Losses at the gene ends were 1 base for V and 4 bases for J; bases not matched to a gene: 7. The CDR3 loop is CASSLQPTGGGETQYF. The CDR3 DNA is TGCGCCAGCAGCTTGCAGCCGACAGGGGGCGGAGAGACCCAGTACTTC.

This clone was observed once. The rearrangement joins TRBV7-9 to TRBJ1-3; 10 nucleotides align to TRBD1. J lost 2 bases, V lost 5 bases, and 15 bases had no gene match. This CDR3 contains 19 residues. In germline, CDR1 is SEHNR, CDR2 FQNEAQ (reference sequence). As DNA, the CDR3 is TGTGCCAGCAGCCCAGGGGACAGGGGATTTTTTCTCGCTGGAAACACCATATATTTT. This translates into CASSPGDRGFFLAGNTIYF. Based on the CDR3 plus reference TRBV7-9 and TRBJ1-3, the full variable domain is DTGVSQNPRHKITKRGQNVTFRCDPISEHNRLYWYRQTLGQGPEFLTYFQNEAQLEKSRLLSDRFSAERPKGSFSTLEIQRTEQGDSAMYLCASSPGDRGFFLAGNTIYFGEGSWLTVV.

This clone was observed a handful of times. V gene TRBV6-4 combines with J gene TRBJ1-3, with D unclear. This CDR3 is 13 amino acids long. From germline, CDR1 is MRHNA and CDR2 SNTAGT. V gave up 8 bases and J gave up 0 bases, with 8 bases separating them. This CDR3 reads CASRYYSGNTIYF. In nucleotides, the CDR3 is TGTGCCAGCCGGTATTACTCTGGAAACACCATATATTTT.

Points on this clone: Lacking the conserved final phenylalanine or tryptophan, this CDR3 likely reflects a read error. The chain carries TRBV6-6 and TRBJ1-6; D ambiguous. The V and J ends lost 9 bases and 0 bases respectively, with 9 bases between them. The germline V gene encodes CDR1 MNHNY and CDR2 SVGAGI (reference sequence). This CDR3 region has 14 residues. This chain's CDR3 is CARDGSSYNSPLHL. DNA of the CDR3: TGTGCCAGAGACGGGAGCTCCTATAATTCACCCCTCCACCTT.

This clone is a singleton in its sample. The rearrangement uses TRBV5-1 and TRBJ1-3; 7 bases are a match to TRBD1. The germline gives CDR1 SGHRS, CDR2 YFSETQ. The CDR3 covers 13 residues. With V trimmed by 8 bases and J by 0 bases, 2 bases remained unmatched. This chain's CDR3 is CARTGPSGNTIYF. The CDR3 DNA reads TGCGCCAGGACAGGGCCCTCTGGAAACACCATATATTTT.

This chain connects TRBV6-5 to TRBJ1-2; 7 bases are shared with TRBD1. Germline trimming cut 10 bases from V and 8 bases from J; bases unmatched to any gene: 10. Germline loops: CDR1 MNHEY, CDR2 SVGAGI. The CDR3 runs to 12 residues. The CDR3 protein is CATAGGRLGYTF. In DNA, the CDR3 is TGTGCCACCGCAGGGGGAAGGTTAGGCTACACCTTC.

V and J are TRBV5-1 and TRBJ1-6, with TRBD1 identical over 9 bases. After removal of 9 bases from V and 3 bases from J, the junction contained 4 bases not matched to a gene. Looked up from germline, CDR1 is SGHRS and CDR2 is YFSETQ. The CDR3 has 14 residues. The CDR3 reads CATRTGDYNSPLHF. In DNA form, the CDR3 reads TGCGCCACCCGGACAGGGGACTATAATTCACCCCTCCACTTT.

This clone came up once. This rearrangement joins TRBV5-6 to TRBJ2-1; tentative D call: TRBD1 (5 bases). V lost 3 bases, J lost 3 bases, and 7 bases lay in between. Germline V gene sequence: CDR1 SGHDT, CDR2 YYEEEE. The CDR3 runs to 13 residues. Here the CDR3 reads CASSSGHYNEQFF. The CDR3 DNA follows: TGTGCCAGCAGCTCTGGACACTACAATGAGCAGTTCTTC.

In this sample, this clone turned up once. The V and J genes are TRBV6-5 and TRBJ1-3; maybe TRBD1 (6 bases). The germline gives CDR1 MNHEY, CDR2 SVGAGI. The V gene lost 5 bases and the J gene lost 8 bases, with 19 bases spanning the gap. There are 15 residues in the CDR3. CDR3 DNA sequence: TGTGCCAGCAGTAACCAGGGGTCTAGTTGGGACACCATATATTTT. Translated, it gives CASSNQGSSWDTIYF.

The chain recombines TRBV9 with TRBJ1-2; 9 nucleotides align to TRBD1. The ends lost 4 bases at V and 3 bases at J; junction bases unmatched: 10. CDR1 is SGDLS and CDR2 is YYNGEE in the germline V gene. The CDR3 is made up of 16 amino acids. This CDR3 is CASSPLRDRADYGYTF. CDR3 DNA: TGTGCCAGCAGCCCACTCCGGGACAGGGCTGACTATGGCTACACCTTC.

The chain has TRBV30 and TRBJ2-1; a weak D match, TRBD2 (5 bases). V gave up 4 bases and J gave up 6 bases, with 7 bases separating them. The CDR3 runs 11 residues. Per the germline V gene, CDR1 is GTSNPN and CDR2 is SVGIG (reference sequence). This chain's CDR3 is CAWNRGNEQFF. Here the CDR3 DNA reads TGTGCCTGGAATCGGGGCAATGAGCAGTTCTTC.

The V gene is TRBV5-8, the J gene TRBJ2-3, with 8 bases fitting TRBD1. The V gene end was trimmed by 4 bases and the J gene end by 5 bases; junction bases not matched to a gene: 3. Germline V lookup: CDR1 SGHTS, CDR2 YDEGEE. The CDR3 sequence is 13 residues long. This CDR3 is CASSRDRGDTQYF. CDR3 nucleotide sequence: TGTGCCAGCAGCCGTGACAGGGGAGATACGCAGTATTTT.